This T cell receptor beta chain stems from a study of shared clonotypes between healthy human individuals. Every immunoSEQ plate was one replicate of a subset's evenly spread DNA. Sequenced by immunoSEQ multiplex PCR; TCRdb stores in-frame clones only, minus some. The data show hundreds of thousands of clones, around 74% seen once. Concerning this clone: Its antigen remains unknown.

All donors were Caucasian adults living in Nashville, Tennessee. Germline V gene lookup returns CDR1 WNHNN and CDR2 SYGVQD (reference sequence). This CDR3 has 15 residues. V was clipped by 2 bases and J by 1 base, with 11 bases between them. Regarding the study as a whole: With few donors, the genetic and exposure-history diversity represented was limited.

The clonotype comes from a woman aged 25 to 39 in good health. Sequencing was performed on memory CD4+ T cells sorted from blood. Regarding subset: CD45RA-negative fraction. The J gene is TRBJ2-5, the V gene TRBV10-1; either TRBD1 or TRBD2 may supply D (5 bases each). The CDR3 DNA reads as TGCGCCAGCAGTGAGGAGGGGATCGGCCAAGAGACCCAGTACTTC. Protein product: CASSEEGIGQETQYF.